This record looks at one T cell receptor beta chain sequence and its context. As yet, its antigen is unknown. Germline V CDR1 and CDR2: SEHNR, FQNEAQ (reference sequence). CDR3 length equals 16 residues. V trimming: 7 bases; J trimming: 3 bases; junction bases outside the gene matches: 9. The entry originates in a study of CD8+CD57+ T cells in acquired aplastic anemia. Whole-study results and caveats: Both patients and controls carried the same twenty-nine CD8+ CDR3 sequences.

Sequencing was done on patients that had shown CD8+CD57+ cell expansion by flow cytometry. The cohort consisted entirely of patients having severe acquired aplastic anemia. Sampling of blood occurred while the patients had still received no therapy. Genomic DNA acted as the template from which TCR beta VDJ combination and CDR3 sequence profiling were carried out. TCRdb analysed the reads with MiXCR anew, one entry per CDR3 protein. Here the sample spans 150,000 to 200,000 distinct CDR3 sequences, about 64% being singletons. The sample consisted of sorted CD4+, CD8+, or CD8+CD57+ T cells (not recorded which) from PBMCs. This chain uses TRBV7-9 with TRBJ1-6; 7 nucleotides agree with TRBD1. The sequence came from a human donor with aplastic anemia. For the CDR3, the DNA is TGTGCCAGCACTAATGGACAGGCGGTCTATAATTCACCCCTCCACTTT. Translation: CASTNGQAVYNSPLHF.